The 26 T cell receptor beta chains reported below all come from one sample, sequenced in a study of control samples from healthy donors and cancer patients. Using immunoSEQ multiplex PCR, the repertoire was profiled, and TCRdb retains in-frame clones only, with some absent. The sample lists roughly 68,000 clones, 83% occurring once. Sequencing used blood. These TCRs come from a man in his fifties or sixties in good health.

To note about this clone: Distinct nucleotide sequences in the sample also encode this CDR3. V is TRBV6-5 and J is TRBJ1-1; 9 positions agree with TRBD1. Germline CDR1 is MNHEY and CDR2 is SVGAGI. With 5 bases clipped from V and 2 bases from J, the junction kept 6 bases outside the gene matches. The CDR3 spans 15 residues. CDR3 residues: CASSPGTGQNTEAFF. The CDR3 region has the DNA TGTGCCAGCAGTCCAGGGACAGGGCAAAACACTGAAGCTTTCTTT.

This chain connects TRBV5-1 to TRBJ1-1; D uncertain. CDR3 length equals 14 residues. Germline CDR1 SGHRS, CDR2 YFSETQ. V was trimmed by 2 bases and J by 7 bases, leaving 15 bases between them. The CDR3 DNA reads TGCGCCAGCAGCTTCGAGGCAGTTCCTGGTGAAGCTTTCTTT. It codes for CASSFEAVPGEAFF. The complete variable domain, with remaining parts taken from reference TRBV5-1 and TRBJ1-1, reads KAGVTQTPRYLIKTRGQQVTLSCSPISGHRSVSWYQQTPGQGLQFLFEYFSETQRNKGNFPGRFSGRQFSNSRSEMNVSTLELGDSALYLCASSFEAVPGEAFFGQGTRLTVV.

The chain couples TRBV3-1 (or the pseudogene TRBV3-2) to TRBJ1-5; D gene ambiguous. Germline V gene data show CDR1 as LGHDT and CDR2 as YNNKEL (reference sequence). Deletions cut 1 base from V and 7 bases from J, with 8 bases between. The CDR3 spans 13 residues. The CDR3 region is CASSQGVYQPQHF. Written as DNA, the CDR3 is TGTGCCAGCAGCCAAGGGGTGTACCAGCCCCAGCATTTT.

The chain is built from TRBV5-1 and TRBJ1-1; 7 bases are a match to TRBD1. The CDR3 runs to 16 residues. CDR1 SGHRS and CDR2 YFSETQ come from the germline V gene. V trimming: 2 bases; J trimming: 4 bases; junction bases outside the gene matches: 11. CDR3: CASSFKGGSGTTEAFF. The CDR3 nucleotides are TGCGCCAGCAGCTTCAAAGGGGGCTCTGGTACCACTGAAGCTTTCTTT. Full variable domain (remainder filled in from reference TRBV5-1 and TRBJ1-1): KAGVTQTPRYLIKTRGQQVTLSCSPISGHRSVSWYQQTPGQGLQFLFEYFSETQRNKGNFPGRFSGRQFSNSRSEMNVSTLELGDSALYLCASSFKGGSGTTEAFFGQGTRLTVV.

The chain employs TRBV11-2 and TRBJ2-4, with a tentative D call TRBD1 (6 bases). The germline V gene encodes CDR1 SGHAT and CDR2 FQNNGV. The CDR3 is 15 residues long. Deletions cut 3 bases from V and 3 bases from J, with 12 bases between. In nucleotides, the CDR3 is TGTGCCAGCAGCTTCGCCCGGGACATCAAAAACATTCAGTACTTC. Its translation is CASSFARDIKNIQYF.

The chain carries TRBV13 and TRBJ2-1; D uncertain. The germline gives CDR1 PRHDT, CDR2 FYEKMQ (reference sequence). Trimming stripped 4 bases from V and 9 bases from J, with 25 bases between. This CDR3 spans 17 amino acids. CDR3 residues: CASSSPELGSVLAEQFF. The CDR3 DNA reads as TGTGCCAGCAGCTCCCCTGAACTGGGAAGTGTATTAGCTGAGCAGTTCTTC.

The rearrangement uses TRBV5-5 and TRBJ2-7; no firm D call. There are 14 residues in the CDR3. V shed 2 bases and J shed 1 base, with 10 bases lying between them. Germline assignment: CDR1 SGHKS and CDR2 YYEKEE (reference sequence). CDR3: CASSLTANSYEQYF. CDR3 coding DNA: TGTGCCAGCAGCTTAACAGCCAATTCCTACGAGCAGTACTTC.

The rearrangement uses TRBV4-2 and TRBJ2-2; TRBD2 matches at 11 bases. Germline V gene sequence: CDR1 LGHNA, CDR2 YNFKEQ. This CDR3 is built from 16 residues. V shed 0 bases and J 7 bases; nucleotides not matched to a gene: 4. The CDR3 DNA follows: TGTGCCAGCAGCCAAGAACTAGCGGGAGTTAACGGGGAGCTGTTTTTT. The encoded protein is CASSQELAGVNGELFF.

CDR3: CASSRGGDMNTEAFF. The CDR3 region has the DNA TGTGCCAGCAGCCGAGGGGGGGATATGAACACTGAAGCTTTCTTT. The J gene is TRBJ1-1, the V gene TRBV3-1 (or the pseudogene TRBV3-2); D possibly corresponds to TRBD1 (6 bases). V was pared by 4 bases and J by 0 bases, with 12 bases between. The CDR3 totals 15 residues. From germline, CDR1 is LGHDT and CDR2 YNNKEL (reference sequence).

The CDR3: CAWSVIYREQPQHF. The DNA of the CDR3 is TGTGCCTGGAGTGTAATTTACAGGGAACAGCCCCAGCATTTT. This sequence joins TRBV30 and TRBJ1-5; possible D gene TRBD1, 6 bases. The germline gives CDR1 GTSNPN, CDR2 SVGIG (reference sequence). This CDR3 is built from 14 residues. V shed 0 bases and J shed 7 bases, with 13 bases lying between them.

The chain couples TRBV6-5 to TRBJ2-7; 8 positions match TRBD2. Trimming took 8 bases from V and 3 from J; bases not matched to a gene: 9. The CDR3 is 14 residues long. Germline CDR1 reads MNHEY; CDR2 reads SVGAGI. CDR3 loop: CASGSTSGFYEQYF. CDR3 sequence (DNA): TGTGCCAGCGGTAGTACTAGCGGCTTCTACGAGCAGTACTTC.

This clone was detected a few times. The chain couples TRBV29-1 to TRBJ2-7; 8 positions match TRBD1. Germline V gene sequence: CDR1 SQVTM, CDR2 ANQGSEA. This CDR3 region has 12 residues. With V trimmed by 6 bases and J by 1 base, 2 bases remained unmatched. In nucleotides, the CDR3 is TGCAGCGTGACAGGGGATTCCTACGAGCAGTACTTC. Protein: CSVTGDSYEQYF.

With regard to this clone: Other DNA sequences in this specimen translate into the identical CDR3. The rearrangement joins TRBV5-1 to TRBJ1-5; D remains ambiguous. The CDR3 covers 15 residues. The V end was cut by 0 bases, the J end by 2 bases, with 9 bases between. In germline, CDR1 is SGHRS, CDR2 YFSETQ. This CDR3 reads CASSLESGRNQPQHF. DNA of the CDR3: TGCGCCAGCAGCTTGGAGAGCGGACGCAATCAGCCCCAGCATTTT.

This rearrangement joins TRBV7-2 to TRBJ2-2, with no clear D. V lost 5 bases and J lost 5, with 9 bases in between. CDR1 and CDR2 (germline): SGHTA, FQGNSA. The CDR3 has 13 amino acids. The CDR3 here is CASSPRLTGELFF. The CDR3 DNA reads TGTGCCAGCAGCCCCCGACTGACCGGGGAGCTGTTTTTT. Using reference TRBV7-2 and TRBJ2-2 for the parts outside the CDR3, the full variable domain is GAGVSQSPSNKVTEKGKDVELRCDPISGHTALYWYRQSLGQGLEFLIYFQGNSAPDKSGLPSDRFSAERTGGSVSTLTIQRTQQEDSAVYLCASSPRLTGELFFGEGSRLTVL.

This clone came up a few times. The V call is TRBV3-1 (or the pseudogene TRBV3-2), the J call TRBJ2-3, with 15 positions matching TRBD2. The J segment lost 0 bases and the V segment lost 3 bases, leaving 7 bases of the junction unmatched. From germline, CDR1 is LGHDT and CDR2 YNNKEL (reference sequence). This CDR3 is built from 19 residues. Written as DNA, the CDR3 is TGTGCCAGCAGCCAGTACAGGACTAGCGGGAGGGCTAGCACAGATACGCAGTATTTT. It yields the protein CASSQYRTSGRASTDTQYF.

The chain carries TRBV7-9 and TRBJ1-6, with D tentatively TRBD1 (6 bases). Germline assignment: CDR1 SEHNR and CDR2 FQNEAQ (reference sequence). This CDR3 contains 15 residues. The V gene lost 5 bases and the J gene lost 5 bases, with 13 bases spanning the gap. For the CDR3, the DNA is TGTGCCAGCAGCCCTTATACAGGGAATAATTCACCCCTCCACTTT. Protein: CASSPYTGNNSPLHF.

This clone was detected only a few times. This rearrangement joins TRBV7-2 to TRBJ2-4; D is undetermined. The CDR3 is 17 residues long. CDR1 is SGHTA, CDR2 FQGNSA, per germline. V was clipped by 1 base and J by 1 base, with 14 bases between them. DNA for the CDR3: TGTGCCAGCAGCTTAGAAAGAGTTTTAGGGGCCAAAAACATTCAGTACTTC. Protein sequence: CASSLERVLGAKNIQYF. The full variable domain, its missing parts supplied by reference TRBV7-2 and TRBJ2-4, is GAGVSQSPSNKVTEKGKDVELRCDPISGHTALYWYRQSLGQGLEFLIYFQGNSAPDKSGLPSDRFSAERTGGSVSTLTIQRTQQEDSAVYLCASSLERVLGAKNIQYFGAGTRLSVL.

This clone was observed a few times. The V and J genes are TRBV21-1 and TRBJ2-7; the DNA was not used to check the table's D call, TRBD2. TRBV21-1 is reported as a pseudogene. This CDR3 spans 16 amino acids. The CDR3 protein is CASSTGLAGELGEQYF. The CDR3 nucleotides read TGTGCCAGCAGCACTGGACTAGCGGGAGAGCTGGGCGAGCAGTACTTC.

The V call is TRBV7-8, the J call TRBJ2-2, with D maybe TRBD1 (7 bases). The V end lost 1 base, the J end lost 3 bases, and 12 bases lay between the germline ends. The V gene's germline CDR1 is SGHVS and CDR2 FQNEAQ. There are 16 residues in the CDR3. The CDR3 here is CASSLGAGGYTGELFF. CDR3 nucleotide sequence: TGTGCCAGCAGCTTAGGGGCAGGGGGGTACACCGGGGAGCTGTTTTTT.

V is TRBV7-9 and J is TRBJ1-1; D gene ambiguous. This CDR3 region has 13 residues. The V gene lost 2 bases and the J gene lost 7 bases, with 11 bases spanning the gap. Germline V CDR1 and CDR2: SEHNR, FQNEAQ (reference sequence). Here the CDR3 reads CASSLLWGIEAFF. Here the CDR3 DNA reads TGTGCCAGCAGCTTACTATGGGGAATTGAAGCTTTCTTT. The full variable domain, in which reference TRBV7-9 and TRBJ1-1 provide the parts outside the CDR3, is DTGVSQNPRHKITKRGQNVTFRCDPISEHNRLYWYRQTLGQGPEFLTYFQNEAQLEKSRLLSDRFSAERPKGSFSTLEIQRTEQGDSAMYLCASSLLWGIEAFFGQGTRLTVV.

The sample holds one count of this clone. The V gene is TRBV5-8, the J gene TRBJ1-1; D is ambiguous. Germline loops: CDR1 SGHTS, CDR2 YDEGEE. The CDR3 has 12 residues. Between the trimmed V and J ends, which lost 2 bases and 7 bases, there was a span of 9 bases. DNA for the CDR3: TGTGCCAGCAGCTTTATTCAGCATGAAGCTTTCTTT. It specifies CASSFIQHEAFF.

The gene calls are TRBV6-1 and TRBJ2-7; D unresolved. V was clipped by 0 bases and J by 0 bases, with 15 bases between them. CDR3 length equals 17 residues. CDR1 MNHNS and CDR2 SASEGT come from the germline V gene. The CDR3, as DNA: TGTGCCAGCAGTGAAGCGCATACATCCCGTAGCTCCTACGAGCAGTACTTC. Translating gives CASSEAHTSRSSYEQYF.

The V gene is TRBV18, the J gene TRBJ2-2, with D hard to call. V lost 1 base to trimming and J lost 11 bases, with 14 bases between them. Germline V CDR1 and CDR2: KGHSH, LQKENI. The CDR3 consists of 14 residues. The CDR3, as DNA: TGTGCCAGCTCACCACTGATGATTGAGACAGAGCTGTTTTTT. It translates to CASSPLMIETELFF. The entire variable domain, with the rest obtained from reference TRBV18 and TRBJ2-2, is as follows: NAGVMQNPRHLVRRRGQEARLRCSPMKGHSHVYWYRQLPEEGLKFMVYLQKENIIDESGMPKERFSAEFPKEGPSILRIQQVVRGDSAAYFCASSPLMIETELFFGEGSRLTVL.

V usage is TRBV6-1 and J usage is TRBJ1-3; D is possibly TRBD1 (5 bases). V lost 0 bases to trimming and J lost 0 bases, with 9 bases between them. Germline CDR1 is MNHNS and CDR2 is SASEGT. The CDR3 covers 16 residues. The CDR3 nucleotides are TGTGCCAGCAGTGAAGCGCAGGGAAGCTCTGGAAACACCATATATTTT. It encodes CASSEAQGSSGNTIYF.

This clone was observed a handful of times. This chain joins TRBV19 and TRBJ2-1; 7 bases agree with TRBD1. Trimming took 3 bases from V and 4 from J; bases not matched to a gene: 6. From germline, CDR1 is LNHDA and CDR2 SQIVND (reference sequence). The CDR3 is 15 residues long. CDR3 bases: TGTGCCAGTAGTATCAGGTCAGGGGGTTACAATGAGCAGTTCTTC. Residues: CASSIRSGGYNEQFF.

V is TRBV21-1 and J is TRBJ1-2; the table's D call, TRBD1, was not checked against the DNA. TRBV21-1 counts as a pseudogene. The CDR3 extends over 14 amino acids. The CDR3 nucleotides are TGTGCCAGCAGCAAAAACAGGGAAGACTATGGCTACACCTTC. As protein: CASSKNREDYGYTF.